The sample holds a few counts of the clone carrying this T cell receptor beta chain. Profiled with immunoSEQ multiplex PCR; TCRdb holds only in-frame clones, not every one. The sample has around 160,000 clones; 70% to 90% are singletons. The sample originates from a study of blood T cell repertoires in COVID-19. The sequenced sample consisted of peripheral blood. This clonotype was sampled from a woman aged 55-69 years with COVID-19, enrolled during active disease.

The chain's CDR3 is CASSSGTANTEAFF. The CDR3 nucleotides read TGCGCCAGCAGCTCCGGGACAGCGAACACTGAAGCTTTCTTT. The V call is TRBV5-1, the J call TRBJ1-1; 7 positions agree with TRBD1. The CDR3 is 14 amino acids. Germline values: CDR1 SGHRS, CDR2 YFSETQ. After removal of 3 bases from V and 1 base from J, the junction contained 3 bases not matched to a gene.